This TCR beta chain was identified during a study of T cells in localized non-small cell lung cancer. In germline, CDR1 is PRHDT, CDR2 FYEKMQ (reference sequence). V lost 2 bases and J 1 base, leaving 15 bases between the germline ends. The CDR3 runs 17 residues. The data were produced by immunoSEQ multiplex PCR, yet TCRdb's version contains in-frame clones alone and is incomplete. The sample yields 50,000 to 70,000 clones, 80% to 90% seen once. The material sequenced was PBMCs, taken before any cancer treatment. The V call is TRBV13, the J call TRBJ2-1; TRBD2 might be the D (5 bases). The clonotype comes from a man aged 40-75 years with stage II lung adenocarcinoma. CDR3 nucleotide sequence: TGTGCCAGCAGCTTAAGAAGGAGTGGAGGATCCTACAATGAGCAGTTCTTC. It specifies CASSLRRSGGSYNEQFF.